A selection of T cell receptor beta chains follows, all from one sample in a study of T cell responses to AZD1222 COVID-19 vaccine. Libraries were prepared by immunoSEQ multiplex PCR; TCRdb keeps only in-frame clonotypes and omits some of them. The data hold over 150,000 clones, with approximately 90% observed a single time. Sequenced material: peripheral blood, taken on day 0 of AZD1222 vaccination. The receptors were sampled from an adult in good health. CDR3s include the opening cysteine and the closing phenylalanine or tryptophan. The D gene is left open where the match is weak. Size values are once, few and many counts, or a class for expanded clones, and some rows have none.

len: 16; v_gene: TRBV6-5; j_gene: TRBJ1-3; d_gene: TRBD1; abundance: -; CDR3nt: TGTGCCAGCAGTTACTCGCCGGGACAGGGTGTAAACACCATATATTTT; CDR3aa: CASSYSPGQGVNTIYF
len: 17; v_gene: TRBV6-4; j_gene: TRBJ2-7; d_gene: -; abundance: once; CDR3nt: TGTGCCAGCCAAATCCTACAGGGTGGTCGAGGAAACTACGAGCAGTACTTC; CDR3aa: CASQILQGGRGNYEQYF
len: 16; v_gene: TRBV3-1/TRBV3-2; j_gene: TRBJ2-1; d_gene: TRBD2; abundance: once; CDR3nt: TGTGCCAGCAGCCAAGCGGGATCTAGCGGGCTGGGTGAGCAGTTCTTC; CDR3aa: CASSQAGSSGLGEQFF
len: 15; v_gene: TRBV6-6; j_gene: TRBJ2-3; d_gene: -; abundance: -; CDR3nt: TGTGCCAGCAGTTACCTCGAGGGGGGCACAGATACGCAGTATTTT; CDR3aa: CASSYLEGGTDTQYF
len: 15; v_gene: TRBV3-1/TRBV3-2; j_gene: TRBJ2-5; d_gene: TRBD2; abundance: -; CDR3nt: TGTGCCAGCTCAAGGCTAGCGGGTCTACAAGAGACCCAGTACTTC; CDR3aa: CASSRLAGLQETQYF
len: 17; v_gene: TRBV19; j_gene: TRBJ2-1; d_gene: TRBD2; abundance: -; CDR3nt: TGTGCCAGTAGTATGACTAGCGGGAGGAGCTCCTACAATGAGCAGTTCTTC; CDR3aa: CASSMTSGRSSYNEQFF
len: 15; v_gene: TRBV7-9; j_gene: TRBJ2-3; d_gene: -; abundance: -; CDR3nt: TGTGCCAGCAGCATGACGGGAACCTCCACAGATACGCAGTATTTT; CDR3aa: CASSMTGTSTDTQYF
len: 12; v_gene: TRBV10-3; j_gene: TRBJ2-7; d_gene: -; abundance: -; CDR3nt: TGTGCCACCTCGGGTCAGAGATACGAGCAGTACTTC; CDR3aa: CATSGQRYEQYF
len: 14; v_gene: TRBV5-1; j_gene: TRBJ1-4; d_gene: -; abundance: -; CDR3nt: TGCGCCAGCAGCCCCGGACGGAGTAATGAAAAACTGTTTTTT; CDR3aa: CASSPGRSNEKLFF
len: 16; v_gene: TRBV27; j_gene: TRBJ1-6; d_gene: -; abundance: -; CDR3nt: TGTGCCAGCAGTTCCTCCCCAGGGCACGGTAATTCACCCCTCCACTTT; CDR3aa: CASSSSPGHGNSPLHF
len: 15; v_gene: TRBV3-1/TRBV3-2; j_gene: TRBJ2-2; d_gene: -; abundance: -; CDR3nt: TGTGCCAGCAGCCAATCTGTCAAAAACACCGGGGAGCTGTTTTTT; CDR3aa: CASSQSVKNTGELFF
len: 13; v_gene: TRBV11-2; j_gene: TRBJ2-1; d_gene: TRBD2; abundance: -; CDR3nt: TGTGCCAGCAGCTTAGATCGGCGGGGGGGCTACATCTTC; CDR3aa: CASSLDRRGGYIF
len: 13; v_gene: TRBV7-9; j_gene: TRBJ1-6; d_gene: TRBD1; abundance: -; CDR3nt: TGTGCCAGCGGTGGGACAGACAATTCACCCCTCCACTTT; CDR3aa: CASGGTDNSPLHF
len: 14; v_gene: TRBV29-1; j_gene: TRBJ1-2; d_gene: TRBD1; abundance: -; CDR3nt: TGCAGCGTTGACTACCTGGGGACAGGCGGGGGCTACACCTTC; CDR3aa: CSVDYLGTGGGYTF
len: 16; v_gene: TRBV5-5; j_gene: TRBJ2-2; d_gene: -; abundance: -; CDR3nt: TGTGCCAGCAGCTTGGTGAGCGGAGTGAACACCGGGGAGCTGTTTTTT; CDR3aa: CASSLVSGVNTGELFF
len: 17; v_gene: TRBV5-4; j_gene: TRBJ1-2; d_gene: TRBD1; abundance: -; CDR3nt: TGTGCCAGCAGCTTGGAAGGACAGGGAATGGCCAGCTATGGCTACACCTTC; CDR3aa: CASSLEGQGMASYGYTF
len: 15; v_gene: TRBV28; j_gene: TRBJ2-7; d_gene: TRBD1; abundance: once; CDR3nt: TGTGCCAGCAGTTCCATCGGGACAGGGGAACGCGAGCAGTACTTC; CDR3aa: CASSSIGTGEREQYF
len: 17; v_gene: TRBV2; j_gene: TRBJ2-3; d_gene: TRBD2; abundance: -; CDR3nt: TGTGCCAGCAGTTTTAACCCGACTAGCGGAAGCACAGATACGCAGTATTTT; CDR3aa: CASSFNPTSGSTDTQYF
len: 14; v_gene: TRBV5-5; j_gene: TRBJ1-1; d_gene: -; abundance: -; CDR3nt: TGTGCCAGCAGCTTGGACTGGGCGAACACTGAAGCTTTCTTT; CDR3aa: CASSLDWANTEAFF
len: 12; v_gene: TRBV3-1/TRBV3-2; j_gene: TRBJ1-5; d_gene: -; abundance: -; CDR3nt: TGTGCCAGCAGCCAAGAGAATCAGCCCCAGCATTTT; CDR3aa: CASSQENQPQHF
len: 18; v_gene: TRBV9; j_gene: TRBJ2-4; d_gene: TRBD2; abundance: -; CDR3nt: TGTGCCAGCAGCCCGCCTGTAGCGGGAGGCCTAGCCAAAAACATTCAGTACTTC; CDR3aa: CASSPPVAGGLAKNIQYF
len: 13; v_gene: TRBV7-2; j_gene: TRBJ1-1; d_gene: -; abundance: once; CDR3nt: TGTGCCAGCAGCTTACAGGAGAACACTGAAGCTTTCTTT; CDR3aa: CASSLQENTEAFF
len: 12; v_gene: TRBV30; j_gene: TRBJ1-2; d_gene: TRBD1; abundance: -; CDR3nt: TGTGCCTGGAGTAGACAGGGGGATGGCTACACCTTC; CDR3aa: CAWSRQGDGYTF
len: 16; v_gene: TRBV5-4; j_gene: TRBJ1-6; d_gene: -; abundance: few; CDR3nt: TGTGCCAGCAGCTATGGGAGGTCCTTATCTAATTCACCCCTCCACTTT; CDR3aa: CASSYGRSLSNSPLHF
len: 15; v_gene: TRBV9; j_gene: TRBJ2-1; d_gene: TRBD1; abundance: -; CDR3nt: TGTGCCAGCAGCGTAGTTGGACAGGTTAACAATGAGCAGTTCTTC; CDR3aa: CASSVVGQVNNEQFF
len: 14; v_gene: TRBV10-3; j_gene: TRBJ1-1; d_gene: TRBD1; abundance: -; CDR3nt: TGTGCCATCAGTCCCACAGGGGCGGGGACTGAAGCTTTCTTT; CDR3aa: CAISPTGAGTEAFF
len: 16; v_gene: TRBV28; j_gene: TRBJ1-1; d_gene: -; abundance: -; CDR3nt: TGTGCCAGCAACGGCGCCTTGGGAACGTTGAACACTGAAGCTTTCTTT; CDR3aa: CASNGALGTLNTEAFF
len: 13; v_gene: TRBV12-3/TRBV12-4; j_gene: TRBJ1-5; d_gene: -; abundance: few; CDR3nt: TGTGCCAGCAGCTCAGGGCCGGCGCAGCCCCAGCATTTT; CDR3aa: CASSSGPAQPQHF
len: 11; v_gene: TRBV18; j_gene: TRBJ2-2; d_gene: -; abundance: -; CDR3nt: TGTGCCAGCTCTCAGACCGGGGAGCTGTTTTTT; CDR3aa: CASSQTGELFF
len: 14; v_gene: TRBV7-9; j_gene: TRBJ2-7; d_gene: -; abundance: -; CDR3nt: TGTGCCAGCAGAAAGGAGGCGGGGACCCACGAGCAGTACTTC; CDR3aa: CASRKEAGTHEQYF
len: 12; v_gene: TRBV2; j_gene: TRBJ2-3; d_gene: -; abundance: -; CDR3nt: TGTGCCAGCAGTTGGGGCACAGATACGCAGTATTTT; CDR3aa: CASSWGTDTQYF
len: 15; v_gene: TRBV7-2; j_gene: TRBJ1-5; d_gene: -; abundance: -; CDR3nt: TGTGCCAGCAGCAAGGGACCCGGCGGGAATCAGCCCCAGCATTTT; CDR3aa: CASSKGPGGNQPQHF
len: 16; v_gene: TRBV18; j_gene: TRBJ2-7; d_gene: TRBD2; abundance: -; CDR3nt: TGTGCCAGGCCAACTAGCGGGAGGGCCAGTATCTACGAGCAGTACTTC; CDR3aa: CARPTSGRASIYEQYF
len: 13; v_gene: TRBV4-1; j_gene: TRBJ2-7; d_gene: -; abundance: few; CDR3nt: TGCGCCAGCAGCCGGGGGCTAAGTTACGAGCAGTACTTC; CDR3aa: CASSRGLSYEQYF
len: 13; v_gene: TRBV6-1; j_gene: TRBJ1-3; d_gene: -; abundance: -; CDR3nt: TGTGCCAGCAGTGACAGGGTTGGAAACACCATATATTTT; CDR3aa: CASSDRVGNTIYF
len: 14; v_gene: TRBV6-5; j_gene: TRBJ1-4; d_gene: TRBD1; abundance: -; CDR3nt: TGTGCCAGCAGTCACAGGGGTTCTAATGAAAAACTGTTTTTT; CDR3aa: CASSHRGSNEKLFF
len: 14; v_gene: TRBV5-8; j_gene: TRBJ2-5; d_gene: -; abundance: -; CDR3nt: TGTGCCAGCAGCTTCTTTCCGGTCCAAGAGACCCAGTACTTC; CDR3aa: CASSFFPVQETQYF
len: 16; v_gene: TRBV27; j_gene: TRBJ2-4; d_gene: -; abundance: -; CDR3nt: TGTGCCAGCAGTTTAAACCCGCAGGGCGCGAAAAACATTCAGTACTTC; CDR3aa: CASSLNPQGAKNIQYF
len: 11; v_gene: TRBV2; j_gene: TRBJ2-1; d_gene: -; abundance: -; CDR3nt: TGTGCCAGCAGTCGGACGGGTGAGCAGTTCTTC; CDR3aa: CASSRTGEQFF
len: 17; v_gene: TRBV5-1; j_gene: TRBJ2-2; d_gene: -; abundance: -; CDR3nt: TGCGCCAGCAGCTCCAGGGGGCTAGCGGGGATCGCCGGGGAGCTGTTTTTT; CDR3aa: CASSSRGLAGIAGELFF
len: 15; v_gene: TRBV27; j_gene: TRBJ2-7; d_gene: TRBD1; abundance: -; CDR3nt: TGTGCCAGCAGTGAAGGGACAGGGTTTCGGTACGAGCAGTACTTC; CDR3aa: CASSEGTGFRYEQYF
len: 17; v_gene: TRBV14; j_gene: TRBJ1-2; d_gene: TRBD1; abundance: -; CDR3nt: TGTGCCAGCAGCCACCGGGACAGCATGATCAACCTTATGGGCTACACCTTC; CDR3aa: CASSHRDSMINLMGYTF
len: 15; v_gene: TRBV11-1; j_gene: TRBJ2-7; d_gene: -; abundance: -; CDR3nt: TGTGCCAGCAGCTTAGCGATGGCTAGCCCCTACGAGCAGTACTTC; CDR3aa: CASSLAMASPYEQYF
len: 15; v_gene: TRBV9; j_gene: TRBJ1-3; d_gene: -; abundance: -; CDR3nt: TGTGCCAGCAGCGTAAGCGAGGGGGCTGGAAACACCATATATTTT; CDR3aa: CASSVSEGAGNTIYF
len: 15; v_gene: TRBV11-1; j_gene: TRBJ2-2; d_gene: -; abundance: -; CDR3nt: TGTGCCAGCAGCTTAGGTTCTCAAAACACCGGGGAGCTGTTTTTT; CDR3aa: CASSLGSQNTGELFF
len: 11; v_gene: TRBV6-5; j_gene: TRBJ1-2; d_gene: -; abundance: -; CDR3nt: TGTGCCAGCTCCAATAACTATGGCTACACCTTC; CDR3aa: CASSNNYGYTF